The rows below give T cell receptor beta chains drawn from one sample of a study of CD8 T cells in ankylosing spondylitis. TCRdb re-derived calls from the 5' RACE reads in MiXCR, one entry per CDR3 protein. The table lists 350,000 or so distinct CDR3 sequences, 11% of them singletons. Input material: blood, either unsorted or a sorted T cell fraction (not recorded which). The receptors here all came from a female donor with ankylosing spondylitis or in good health (not recorded which). CDR3s include the opening cysteine and the closing phenylalanine or tryptophan. The order of the fields is J gene, clone size, D gene, V gene, CDR3 protein, CDR3 DNA. D genes are given only for firm matches. The size of a clone is reported for some rows only, either as once, few or many, or as a class for expanded clones.

j_call: TRBJ2-3; clone_size: many; d_call: .; v_call: TRBV5-1; cdr3_aa: CASSHGGPTDTQYF; cdr3_nt: TGCGCCAGCAGCCACGGGGGACCCACAGATACGCAGTATTTT
j_call: TRBJ2-1; clone_size: many; d_call: .; v_call: TRBV20-1; cdr3_aa: CSAPTMAGSYNEQFF; cdr3_nt: TGCAGTGCTCCGACGATGGCGGGATCCTACAATGAGCAGTTCTTC
j_call: TRBJ1-3; clone_size: .; d_call: .; v_call: TRBV5-1; cdr3_aa: CASSLETARSTGNTIYF; cdr3_nt: TGCGCCAGCAGCCTCGAGACAGCGAGAAGCACTGGAAACACCATATATTTT
j_call: TRBJ2-2; clone_size: .; d_call: TRBD1; v_call: TRBV5-1; cdr3_aa: CASSPADRDTGELFF; cdr3_nt: TGCGCCAGCAGCCCAGCGGACAGGGACACCGGGGAGCTGTTTTTT
j_call: TRBJ1-3; clone_size: .; d_call: TRBD1; v_call: TRBV7-2; cdr3_aa: CASKQGVTSENTIYF; cdr3_nt: TGTGCCAGCAAACAGGGGGTTACTTCTGAAAACACCATATATTTT
j_call: TRBJ2-1; clone_size: many; d_call: TRBD1; v_call: TRBV5-6; cdr3_aa: CASSPTGLAYNEQFF; cdr3_nt: TGTGCCAGCAGCCCGACAGGGCTTGCTTACAATGAGCAGTTCTTC
j_call: TRBJ2-2; clone_size: many; d_call: .; v_call: TRBV20-1; cdr3_aa: CSAFTGSNTGELFF; cdr3_nt: TGCAGTGCTTTTACAGGTTCGAACACCGGGGAGCTGTTTTTT
j_call: TRBJ1-6; clone_size: many; d_call: TRBD1; v_call: TRBV16; cdr3_aa: CASSPQQGFASPLHF; cdr3_nt: TGTGCCAGCAGCCCCCAACAGGGGTTTGCTTCACCCCTCCACTTT
j_call: TRBJ2-1; clone_size: many; d_call: TRBD2; v_call: TRBV10-3; cdr3_aa: CAIRGLAGEQFF; cdr3_nt: TGTGCCATCAGAGGACTAGCGGGTGAGCAGTTCTTC
j_call: TRBJ2-1; clone_size: few; d_call: TRBD2; v_call: TRBV18; cdr3_aa: CASSPNLAGRPSDEQFF; cdr3_nt: TGTGCCAGCTCACCGAATCTAGCGGGGAGACCCTCGGATGAGCAGTTCTTC
j_call: TRBJ2-1; clone_size: many; d_call: .; v_call: TRBV28; cdr3_aa: CASSFGPPGAGEQFF; cdr3_nt: TGTGCCAGCAGTTTCGGGCCTCCGGGGGCCGGTGAGCAGTTCTTC
j_call: TRBJ2-2; clone_size: .; d_call: TRBD2; v_call: TRBV5-1; cdr3_aa: CASSLEAGRAGELFF; cdr3_nt: TGCGCCAGCAGCTTGGAAGCGGGGCGGGCCGGGGAGCTGTTTTTT
j_call: TRBJ1-1; clone_size: many; d_call: .; v_call: TRBV5-5; cdr3_aa: CASSLFHGTTEAFF; cdr3_nt: TGTGCCAGCAGCTTGTTCCACGGTACGACTGAAGCTTTCTTT
j_call: TRBJ2-3; clone_size: few; d_call: TRBD2; v_call: TRBV27; cdr3_aa: CASSLSSASGRVQYF; cdr3_nt: TGTGCCAGCAGTTTATCTTCCGCTAGCGGGAGGGTACAGTATTTT
j_call: TRBJ2-7; clone_size: many; d_call: .; v_call: TRBV7-9; cdr3_aa: CASSSTGTESSYEQYF; cdr3_nt: TGTGCCAGCAGCTCCACCGGGACTGAGAGCTCCTACGAGCAGTACTTC
j_call: TRBJ2-1; clone_size: few; d_call: TRBD2; v_call: TRBV5-6; cdr3_aa: CASITGGVGEQFF; cdr3_nt: TGTGCCAGCATCACGGGGGGGGTGGGTGAGCAGTTCTTC
j_call: TRBJ1-1; clone_size: .; d_call: TRBD1; v_call: TRBV5-1; cdr3_aa: CASSLLQGRLSEAFF; cdr3_nt: TGCGCCAGCAGCTTATTACAGGGGCGGTTATCTGAAGCTTTCTTT
j_call: TRBJ1-2; clone_size: many; d_call: .; v_call: TRBV5-1; cdr3_aa: CASSLGRGAYGYTF; cdr3_nt: TGCGCCAGCAGCTTGGGGCGGGGCGCCTATGGCTACACCTTC
j_call: TRBJ2-2; clone_size: many; d_call: .; v_call: TRBV4-1; cdr3_aa: CASSQVEGRSTGELFF; cdr3_nt: TGCGCCAGCAGCCAAGTTGAGGGGCGTTCCACCGGGGAGCTGTTTTTT
j_call: TRBJ1-1; clone_size: few; d_call: .; v_call: TRBV7-8; cdr3_aa: CASSLARTGLGTEAFF; cdr3_nt: TGTGCCAGCAGCTTAGCGCGTACGGGGCTTGGCACTGAAGCTTTCTTT
j_call: TRBJ2-5; clone_size: many; d_call: .; v_call: TRBV20-1; cdr3_aa: CSASGVRKTQYF; cdr3_nt: TGCAGTGCTAGCGGGGTGAGAAAGACCCAGTACTTC